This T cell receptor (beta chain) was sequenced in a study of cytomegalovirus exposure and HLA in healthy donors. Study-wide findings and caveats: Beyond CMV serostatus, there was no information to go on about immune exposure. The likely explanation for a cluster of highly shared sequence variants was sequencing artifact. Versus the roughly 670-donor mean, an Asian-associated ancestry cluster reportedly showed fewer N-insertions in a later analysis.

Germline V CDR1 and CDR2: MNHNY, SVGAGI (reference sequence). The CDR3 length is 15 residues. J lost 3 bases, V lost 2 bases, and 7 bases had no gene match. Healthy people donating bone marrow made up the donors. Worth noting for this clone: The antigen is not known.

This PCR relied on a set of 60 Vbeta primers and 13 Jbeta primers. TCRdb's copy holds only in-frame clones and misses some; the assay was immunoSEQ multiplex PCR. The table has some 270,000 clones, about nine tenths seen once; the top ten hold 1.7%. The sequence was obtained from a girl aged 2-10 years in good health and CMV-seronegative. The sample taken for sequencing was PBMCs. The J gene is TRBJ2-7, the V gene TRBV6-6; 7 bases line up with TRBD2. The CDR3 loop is CASSYGASGNYEQYF. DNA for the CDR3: TGTGCCAGCAGTTACGGGGCTAGCGGTAACTACGAGCAGTACTTC.